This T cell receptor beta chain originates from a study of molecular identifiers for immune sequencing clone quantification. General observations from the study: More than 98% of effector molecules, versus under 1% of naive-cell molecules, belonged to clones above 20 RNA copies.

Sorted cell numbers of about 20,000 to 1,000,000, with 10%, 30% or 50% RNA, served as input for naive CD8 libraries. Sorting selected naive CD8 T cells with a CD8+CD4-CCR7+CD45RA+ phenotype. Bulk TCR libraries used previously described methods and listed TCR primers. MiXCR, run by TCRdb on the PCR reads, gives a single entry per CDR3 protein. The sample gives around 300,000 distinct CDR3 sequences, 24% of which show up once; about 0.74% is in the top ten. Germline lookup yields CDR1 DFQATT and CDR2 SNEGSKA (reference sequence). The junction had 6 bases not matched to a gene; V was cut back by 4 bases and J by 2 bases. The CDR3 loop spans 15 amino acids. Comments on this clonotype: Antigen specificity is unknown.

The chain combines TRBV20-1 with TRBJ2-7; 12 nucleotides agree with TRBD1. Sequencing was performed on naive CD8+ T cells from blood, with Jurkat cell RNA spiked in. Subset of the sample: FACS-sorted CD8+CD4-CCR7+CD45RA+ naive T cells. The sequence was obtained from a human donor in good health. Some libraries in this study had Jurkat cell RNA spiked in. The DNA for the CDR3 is TGCAGTGCTACCTCCCGGGACAGGGGGCCCTACGAGCAGTACTTC. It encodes CSATSRDRGPYEQYF.